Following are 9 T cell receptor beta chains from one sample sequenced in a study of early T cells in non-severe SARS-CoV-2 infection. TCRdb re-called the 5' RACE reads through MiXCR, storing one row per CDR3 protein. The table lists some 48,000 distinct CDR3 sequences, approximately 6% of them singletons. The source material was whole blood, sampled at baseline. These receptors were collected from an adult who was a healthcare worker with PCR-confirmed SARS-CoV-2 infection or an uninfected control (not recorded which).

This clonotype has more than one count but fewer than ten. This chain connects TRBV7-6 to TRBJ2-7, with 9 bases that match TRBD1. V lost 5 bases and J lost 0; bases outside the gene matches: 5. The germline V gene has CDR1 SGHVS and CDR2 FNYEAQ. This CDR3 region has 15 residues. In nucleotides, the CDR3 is TGTGCCAGCAGCCCGGGACAGGGAAGCTCCTACGAGCAGTACTTC. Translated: CASSPGQGSSYEQYF.

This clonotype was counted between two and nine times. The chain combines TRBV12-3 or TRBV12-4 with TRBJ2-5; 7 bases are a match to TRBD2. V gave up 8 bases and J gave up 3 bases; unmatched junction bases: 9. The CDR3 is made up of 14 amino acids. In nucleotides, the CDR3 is TGTGCCAGCCGGTCTTGGGGAGGGGAAGAGACCCAGTACTTC. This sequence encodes CASRSWGGEETQYF.

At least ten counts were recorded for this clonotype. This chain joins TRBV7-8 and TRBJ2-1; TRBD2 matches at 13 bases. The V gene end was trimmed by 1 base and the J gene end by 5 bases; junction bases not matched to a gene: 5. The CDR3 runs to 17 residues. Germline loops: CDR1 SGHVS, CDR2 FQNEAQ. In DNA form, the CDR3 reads TGTGCCAGCAGCTTAGTTGGTGGGACTAGCGGGAACAATGAGCAGTTCTTC. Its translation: CASSLVGGTSGNNEQFF.

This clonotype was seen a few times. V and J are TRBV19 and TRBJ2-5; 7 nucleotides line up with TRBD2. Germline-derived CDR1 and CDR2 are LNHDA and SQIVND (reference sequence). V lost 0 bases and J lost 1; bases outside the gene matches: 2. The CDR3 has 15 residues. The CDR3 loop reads CASSIDSGGQETQYF. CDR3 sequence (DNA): TGTGCCAGTAGTATAGATTCGGGGGGCCAAGAGACCCAGTACTTC.

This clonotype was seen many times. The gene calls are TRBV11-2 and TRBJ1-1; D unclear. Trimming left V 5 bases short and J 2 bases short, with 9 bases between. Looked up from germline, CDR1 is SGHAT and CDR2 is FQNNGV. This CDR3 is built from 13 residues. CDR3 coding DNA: TGTGCCAGCAGCGGAGACACAAACACTGAAGCTTTCTTT. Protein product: CASSGDTNTEAFF.

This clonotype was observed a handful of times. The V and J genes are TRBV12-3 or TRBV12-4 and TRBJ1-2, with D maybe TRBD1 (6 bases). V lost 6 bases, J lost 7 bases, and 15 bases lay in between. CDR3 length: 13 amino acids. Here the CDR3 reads CASSPVNRVGYTF. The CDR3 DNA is TGTGCCAGCAGCCCGGTCAACAGGGTTGGCTACACCTTC.

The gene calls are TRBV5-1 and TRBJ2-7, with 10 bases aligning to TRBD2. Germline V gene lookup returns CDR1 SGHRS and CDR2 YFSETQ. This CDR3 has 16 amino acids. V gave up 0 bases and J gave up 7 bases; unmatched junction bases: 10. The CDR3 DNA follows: TGCGCCAGCAGCTTGGGACTAGCGGGCGTCTTGGGGGAGCAGTACTTC. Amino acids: CASSLGLAGVLGEQYF.

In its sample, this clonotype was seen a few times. In DNA, the CDR3 is TGCAGCGTTGCTCCGTACCAATACTACGAGCAGTACTTC. This gives the protein CSVAPYQYYEQYF. The gene calls are TRBV29-1 and TRBJ2-7; no firm D call. CDR3 length equals 13 residues. Germline CDR1 and CDR2: SQVTM and ANQGSEA. Deletions cut 4 bases from V and 3 bases from J, with 13 bases between.

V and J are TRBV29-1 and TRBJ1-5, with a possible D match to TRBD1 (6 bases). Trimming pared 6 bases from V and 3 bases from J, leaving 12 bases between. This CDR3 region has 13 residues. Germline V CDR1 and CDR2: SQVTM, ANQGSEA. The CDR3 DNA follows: TGCAGCGTCGGGACAAAAAACAATCAGCCCCAGCATTTT. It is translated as CSVGTKNNQPQHF.